This T cell receptor beta chain was recovered during a study of cytotoxic CD8 clonotypes in ibrutinib-treated CLL (dated by TCRdb to 2020 to 2022). For the wider study: The cohort included more than 14 treatment-naive and some 10 relapsed/refractory patients; roughly 17 were IGHV unmutated. Every sample from remission and from progressive disease was obtained while the patients were still on ibrutinib. Response samples were obtained after a median of around 11 months of treatment, with a range of about 6 to 40 months. Cryopreserved peripheral blood mononuclear cells were collected at three points: before therapy, at response, and at either sustained remission or disease progression. On average, each sample had about 250,000 productive templates and tens of thousands of productive rearrangements. Responses were partial in around 25 patients and complete in 2; after median about 5.5 years follow-up, about 14 stayed in remission and some twelve progressed. Of the 90 or so participants in the trial, 25 to 30 had longitudinal samples available. Overall study results and their limits: Clonality rose at ibrutinib response, remained stable during sustained remission, and dropped back toward baseline at progression. Public clonotypes were found to be uncommon and were observed to contract or remain stable during treatment; the increase in clonality was shown to reflect expansion of private clonotypes at ibrutinib response. Lymph node repertoires were not examined, and the timing of sampling was not matched between patients in sustained remission and those whose disease progressed. Baseline clonality exceeded that of age-matched healthy donors and correlated strongly with circulating CD8+ T-cell counts.

A MiSeq instrument was used for deep resolution sequencing, which targeted depths ranging from 1 in 1 million up to 1 in 200,000 T cells, with coverage averaging 10x for each clonotype. TCR beta libraries were generated with the immunoSEQ hsTCRB Kit. The authors processed their data as follows. Data were analyzed with ImmunoSEQ Data Assistant and ImmunoSEQ Analyzer, with V, D and J genes assigned per IMGT definitions. Clonality was computed as one minus normalized Shannon entropy of productive rearrangement frequencies, ranging from 0 to 1. Only overrepresented clonotypes making up at least 0.05% of each patient's repertoire were included in the public clonotype analysis. Approximately 12 age-matched healthy donor repertoires from immuneACCESS were used as controls for clonality. The source is immuneACCESS, and TCRdb retained only in-frame sequences with V and J called. Part of the clones is not carried over; for the studies checked, unresolved V genes explain less than half of this, and the remainder is unexplained. V, J and clone size are those of that table, while D and trimming were read from the DNA. A total of 130,000 to 150,000 clones appear in this sample, more than 85% of them only once. Jointly, the top ten make up 9.5% to 14% of the sample.

The CDR3 spans 16 residues, from the cysteine through the phenylalanine. Only the CDR3 DNA stays, 48 bases, in frame from base 1. V sheds 1 base and J sheds 0 bases, leaving 10 bases between their ends. CDR1 and CDR2, per the germline V gene, are SGHTA and FQGNSA. The sample's time point label, decoded: about twelve months on ibrutinib. For TCR beta library preparation, about 2.2 micrograms of genomic DNA was extracted from cryopreserved PBMCs. High-throughput TCR beta sequencing was performed on longitudinal blood samples from CLL patients receiving ibrutinib monotherapy. The patients were enrolled in a single-center, open-label phase 2 trial of ibrutinib monotherapy. Remarks on this clone: No antigen is known for it. No much larger clonotype is one base removed from it; base qualities were not supplied.

The source of this sequence is a human donor with chronic lymphocytic leukemia. The source was PBMCs, collected after 12 months of ibrutinib treatment. In this chain, TRBV7-2 is recombined with TRBJ2-1; TRBD1 is a weak D gene call, 5 bases matching. The DNA sequence follows: TGTGCCAGCAGCTTAGAACAGGCTCCCTCCTACAATGAGCAGTTCTTC. This yields the protein CASSLEQAPSYNEQFF.